The TCR beta chain under discussion was sequenced for a study of Ad26.COV2.S vaccination and SARS-CoV-2 variants. Documented treatment: 19 received Ad26.COV2.S at low or high dose, single or two shots; 5 received placebo; per-sample allocation not given. Day 63 following the first vaccine or placebo injection was when the samples were taken. This adult donor, from Boston, was 18-55 years old. Only in-frame clones appear in the TCRdb table, and some are missing; sequencing was by immunoSEQ multiplex PCR. The sample lists around 450,000 clones, about 88% occurring once. This clone showed up just once. V was pared by 6 bases and J by 0 bases, with 11 bases between. Germline CDR1 and CDR2: SGDLS and YYNGEE. CDR3 length: 14 amino acids.

Material: peripheral blood, obtained in a trial of Ad26.COV2.S vaccine versus placebo. V usage is TRBV9 and J usage is TRBJ2-3; D unresolved. The clonotype was recovered from a person aged 18-60 years who received the Ad26.COV2.S COVID-19 vaccine or a placebo. The CDR3 sequence is CASTRHPSTDTQYF. In DNA form, the CDR3 reads TGTGCCAGCACCAGACACCCTAGCACAGATACGCAGTATTTT.